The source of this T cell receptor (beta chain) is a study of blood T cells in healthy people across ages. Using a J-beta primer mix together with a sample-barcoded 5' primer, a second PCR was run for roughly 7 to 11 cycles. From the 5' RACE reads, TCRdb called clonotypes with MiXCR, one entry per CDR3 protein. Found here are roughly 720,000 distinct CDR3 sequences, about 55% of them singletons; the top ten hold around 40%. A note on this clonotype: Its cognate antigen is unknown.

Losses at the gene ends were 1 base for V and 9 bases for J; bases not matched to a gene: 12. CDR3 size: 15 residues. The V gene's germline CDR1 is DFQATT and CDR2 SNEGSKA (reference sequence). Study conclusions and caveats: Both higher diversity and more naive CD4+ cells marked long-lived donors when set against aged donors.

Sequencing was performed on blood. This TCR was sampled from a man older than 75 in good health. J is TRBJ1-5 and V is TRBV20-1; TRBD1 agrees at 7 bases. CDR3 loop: CSARALGTDAGPQHF. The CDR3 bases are TGCAGTGCTAGAGCACTAGGGACAGACGCGGGGCCCCAGCATTTT.